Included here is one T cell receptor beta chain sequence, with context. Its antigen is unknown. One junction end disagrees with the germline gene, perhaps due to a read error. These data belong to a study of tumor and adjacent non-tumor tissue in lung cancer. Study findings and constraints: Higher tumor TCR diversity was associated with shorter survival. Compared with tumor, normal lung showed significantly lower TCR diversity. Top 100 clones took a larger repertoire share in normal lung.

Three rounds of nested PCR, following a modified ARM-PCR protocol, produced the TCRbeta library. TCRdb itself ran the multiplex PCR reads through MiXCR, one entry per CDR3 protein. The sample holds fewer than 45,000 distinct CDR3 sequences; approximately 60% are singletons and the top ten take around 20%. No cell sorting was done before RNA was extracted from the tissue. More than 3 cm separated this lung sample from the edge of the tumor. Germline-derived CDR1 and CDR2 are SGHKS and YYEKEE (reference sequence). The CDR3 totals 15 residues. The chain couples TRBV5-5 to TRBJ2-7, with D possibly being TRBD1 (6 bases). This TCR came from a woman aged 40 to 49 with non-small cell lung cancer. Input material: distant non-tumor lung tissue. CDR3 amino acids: CASSLGPGATYVQYF. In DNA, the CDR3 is TGTGCCAGCAGTCTAGGGCCAGGGGCCACCTACGTGCAGTACTTC.